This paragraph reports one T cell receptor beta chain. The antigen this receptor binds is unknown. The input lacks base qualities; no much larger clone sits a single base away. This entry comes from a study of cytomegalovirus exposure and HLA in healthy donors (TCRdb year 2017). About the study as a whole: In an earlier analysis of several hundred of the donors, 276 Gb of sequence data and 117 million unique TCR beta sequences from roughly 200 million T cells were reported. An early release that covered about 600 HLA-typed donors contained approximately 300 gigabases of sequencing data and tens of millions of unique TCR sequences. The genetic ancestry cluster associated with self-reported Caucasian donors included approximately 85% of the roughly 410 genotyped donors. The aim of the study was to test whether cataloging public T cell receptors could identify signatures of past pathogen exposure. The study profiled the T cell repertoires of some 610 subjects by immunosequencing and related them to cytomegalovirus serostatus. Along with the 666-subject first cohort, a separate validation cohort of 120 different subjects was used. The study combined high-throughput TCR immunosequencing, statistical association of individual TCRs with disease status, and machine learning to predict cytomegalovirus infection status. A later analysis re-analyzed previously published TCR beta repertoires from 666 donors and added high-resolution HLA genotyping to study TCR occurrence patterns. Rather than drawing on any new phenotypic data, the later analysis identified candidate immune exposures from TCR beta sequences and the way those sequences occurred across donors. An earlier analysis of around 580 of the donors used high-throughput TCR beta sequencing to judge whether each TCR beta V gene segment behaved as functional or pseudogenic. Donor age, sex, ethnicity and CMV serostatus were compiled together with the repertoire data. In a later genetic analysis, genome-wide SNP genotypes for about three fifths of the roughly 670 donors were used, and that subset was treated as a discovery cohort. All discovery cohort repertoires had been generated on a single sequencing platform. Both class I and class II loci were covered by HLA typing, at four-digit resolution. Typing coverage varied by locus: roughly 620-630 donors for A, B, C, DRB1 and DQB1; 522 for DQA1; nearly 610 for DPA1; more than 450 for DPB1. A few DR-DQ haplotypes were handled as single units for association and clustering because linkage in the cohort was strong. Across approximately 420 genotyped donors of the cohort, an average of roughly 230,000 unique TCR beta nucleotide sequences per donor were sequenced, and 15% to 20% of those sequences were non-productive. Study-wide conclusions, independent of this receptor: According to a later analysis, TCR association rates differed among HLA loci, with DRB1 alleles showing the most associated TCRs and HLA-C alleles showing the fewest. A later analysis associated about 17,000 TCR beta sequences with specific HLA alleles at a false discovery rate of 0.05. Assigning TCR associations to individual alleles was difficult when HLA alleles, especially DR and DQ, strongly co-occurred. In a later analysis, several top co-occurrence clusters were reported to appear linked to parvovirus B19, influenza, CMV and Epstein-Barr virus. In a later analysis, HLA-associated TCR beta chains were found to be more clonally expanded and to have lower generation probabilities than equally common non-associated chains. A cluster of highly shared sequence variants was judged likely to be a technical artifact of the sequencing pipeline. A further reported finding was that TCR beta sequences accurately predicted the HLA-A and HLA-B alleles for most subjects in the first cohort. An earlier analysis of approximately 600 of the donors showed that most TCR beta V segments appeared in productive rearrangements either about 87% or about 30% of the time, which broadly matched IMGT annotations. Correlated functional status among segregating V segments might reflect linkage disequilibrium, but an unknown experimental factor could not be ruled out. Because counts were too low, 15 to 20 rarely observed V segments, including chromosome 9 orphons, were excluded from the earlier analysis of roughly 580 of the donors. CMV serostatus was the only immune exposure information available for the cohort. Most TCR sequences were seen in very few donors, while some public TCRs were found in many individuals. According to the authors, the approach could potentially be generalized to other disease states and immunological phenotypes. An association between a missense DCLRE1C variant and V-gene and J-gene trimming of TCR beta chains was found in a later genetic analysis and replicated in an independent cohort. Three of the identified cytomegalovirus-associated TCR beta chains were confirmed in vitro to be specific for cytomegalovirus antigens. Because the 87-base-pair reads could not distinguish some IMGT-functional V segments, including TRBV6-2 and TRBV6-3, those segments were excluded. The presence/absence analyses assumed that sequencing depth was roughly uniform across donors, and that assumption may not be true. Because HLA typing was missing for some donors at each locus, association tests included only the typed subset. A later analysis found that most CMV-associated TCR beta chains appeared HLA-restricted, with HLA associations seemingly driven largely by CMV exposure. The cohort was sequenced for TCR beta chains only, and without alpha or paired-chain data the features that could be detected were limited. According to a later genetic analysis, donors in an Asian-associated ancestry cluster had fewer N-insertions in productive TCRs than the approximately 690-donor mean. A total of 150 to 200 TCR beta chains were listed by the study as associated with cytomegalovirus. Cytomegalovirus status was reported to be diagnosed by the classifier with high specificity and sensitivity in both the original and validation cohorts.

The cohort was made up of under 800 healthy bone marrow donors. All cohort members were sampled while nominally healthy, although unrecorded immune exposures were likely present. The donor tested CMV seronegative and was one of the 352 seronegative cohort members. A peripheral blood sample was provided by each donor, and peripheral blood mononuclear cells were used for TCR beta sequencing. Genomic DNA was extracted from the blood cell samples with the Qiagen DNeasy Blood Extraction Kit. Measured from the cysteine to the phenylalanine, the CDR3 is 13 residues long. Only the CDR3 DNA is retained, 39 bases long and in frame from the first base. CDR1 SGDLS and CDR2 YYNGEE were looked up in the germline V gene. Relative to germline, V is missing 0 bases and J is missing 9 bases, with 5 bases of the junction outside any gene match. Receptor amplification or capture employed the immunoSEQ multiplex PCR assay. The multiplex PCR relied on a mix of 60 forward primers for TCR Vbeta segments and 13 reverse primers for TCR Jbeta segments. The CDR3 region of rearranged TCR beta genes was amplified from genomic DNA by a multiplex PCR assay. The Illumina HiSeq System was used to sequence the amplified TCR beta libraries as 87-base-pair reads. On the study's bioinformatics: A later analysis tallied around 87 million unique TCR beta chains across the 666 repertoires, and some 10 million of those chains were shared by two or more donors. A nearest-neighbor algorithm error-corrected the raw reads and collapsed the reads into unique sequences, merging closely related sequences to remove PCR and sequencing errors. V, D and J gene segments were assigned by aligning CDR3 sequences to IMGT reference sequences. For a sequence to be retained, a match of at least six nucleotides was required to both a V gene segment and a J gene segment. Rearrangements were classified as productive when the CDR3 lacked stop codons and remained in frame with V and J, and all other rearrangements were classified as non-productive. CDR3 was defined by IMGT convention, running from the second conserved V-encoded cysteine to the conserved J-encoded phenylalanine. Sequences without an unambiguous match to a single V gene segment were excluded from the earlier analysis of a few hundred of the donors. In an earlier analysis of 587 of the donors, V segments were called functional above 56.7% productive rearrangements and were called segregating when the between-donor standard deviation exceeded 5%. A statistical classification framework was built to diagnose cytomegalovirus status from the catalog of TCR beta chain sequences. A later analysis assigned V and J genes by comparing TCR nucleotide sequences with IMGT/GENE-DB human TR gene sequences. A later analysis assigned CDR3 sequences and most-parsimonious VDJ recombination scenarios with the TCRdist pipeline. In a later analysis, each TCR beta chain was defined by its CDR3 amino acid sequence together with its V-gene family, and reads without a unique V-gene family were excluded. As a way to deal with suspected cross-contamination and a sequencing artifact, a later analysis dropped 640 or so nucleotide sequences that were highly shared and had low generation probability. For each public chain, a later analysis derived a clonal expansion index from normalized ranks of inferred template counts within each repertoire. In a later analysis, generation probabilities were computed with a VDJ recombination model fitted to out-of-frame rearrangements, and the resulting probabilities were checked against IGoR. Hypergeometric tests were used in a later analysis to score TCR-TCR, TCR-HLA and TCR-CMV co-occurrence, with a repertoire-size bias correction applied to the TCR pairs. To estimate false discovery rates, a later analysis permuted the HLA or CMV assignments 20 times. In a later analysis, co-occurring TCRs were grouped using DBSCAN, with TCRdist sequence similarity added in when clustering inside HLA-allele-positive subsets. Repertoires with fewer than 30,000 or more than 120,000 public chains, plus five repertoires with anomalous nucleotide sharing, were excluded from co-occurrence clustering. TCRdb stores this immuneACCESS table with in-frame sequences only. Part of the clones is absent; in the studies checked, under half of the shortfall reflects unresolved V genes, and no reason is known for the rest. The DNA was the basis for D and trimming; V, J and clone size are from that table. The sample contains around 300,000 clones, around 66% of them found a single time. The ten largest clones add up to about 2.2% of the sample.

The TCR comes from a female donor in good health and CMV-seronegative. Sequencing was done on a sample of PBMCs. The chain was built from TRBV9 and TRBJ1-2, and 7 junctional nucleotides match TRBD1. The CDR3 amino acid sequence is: CASSVEGAVSYTF. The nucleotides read TGTGCCAGCAGCGTAGAGGGGGCGGTAAGCTACACCTTC.